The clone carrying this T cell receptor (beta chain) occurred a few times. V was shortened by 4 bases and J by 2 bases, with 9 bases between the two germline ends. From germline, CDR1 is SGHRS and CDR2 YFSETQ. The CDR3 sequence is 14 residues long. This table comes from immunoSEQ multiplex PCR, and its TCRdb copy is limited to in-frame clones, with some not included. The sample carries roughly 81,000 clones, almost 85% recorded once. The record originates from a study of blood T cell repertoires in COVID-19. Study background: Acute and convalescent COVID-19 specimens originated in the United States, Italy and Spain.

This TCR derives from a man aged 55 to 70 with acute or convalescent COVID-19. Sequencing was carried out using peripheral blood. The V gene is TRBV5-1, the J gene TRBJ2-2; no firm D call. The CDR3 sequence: CASSEQPNTGELFF. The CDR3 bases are TGCGCCAGCAGCGAACAGCCAAACACCGGGGAGCTGTTTTTT.